The clone carrying this T cell receptor beta chain was seen repeatedly, ten times or more. Antigen unknown. RNA transcripts served as template for amplifying TCR beta CDR3 sequences. The library came from an HTBI-primed first-round RT-PCR and a second-round multiplex PCR. TCRdb analysed the multiplex PCR reads with MiXCR anew, one entry per CDR3 protein. The table shows 360,000 or so distinct CDR3 sequences, with roughly 18% occurring only once. The sample belongs to a study of Graves' ophthalmopathy and Graves' hyperthyroidism. V gave up 5 bases and J gave up 6 bases, with 13 bases separating them. The CDR3 consists of 14 residues. Germline lookup yields CDR1 MNHEY and CDR2 SMNVEV (reference sequence). Broader study findings: Both a 70.59% sensitivity and a 72.22% specificity characterized the model's predictions of ophthalmopathy progression. Cross-validated, the 13-signature model showed 87.88%/81.08% sensitivity/specificity, and 80%/75% in the test set. Most thyroid clonotypes with frequency above 0.001 were detected in blood too.

Thyroid ultrasound, orbital computed tomography, TRAb, serum thyroxine and clinical symptoms formed the basis of diagnosis. The chain carries TRBV27 and TRBJ2-2, with D perhaps matching TRBD1 (5 bases). Source material: peripheral blood. The source is a woman aged 18-29 years with Graves' ophthalmopathy. The CDR3 sequence is CASSPLLGPGELFF. The CDR3 region has the DNA TGTGCCAGCAGTCCTCTCTTGGGGCCCGGGGAGCTGTTTTTT.